A single sample is the source of the 28 T cell receptor beta chains below, sequenced in a study of T cells after posttransplantation cyclophosphamide listed by TCRdb under 2016. Libraries came from the immunoSEQ multiplex PCR assay. TCRdb's version of the immuneACCESS table is confined to in-frame rearrangements and falls short of the full clone set. An unresolved V gene accounts for under half of the shortfall where checked; the remainder is of unknown origin. The sample has tens of thousands of clones on record, 90% to 95% of them singletons. The top ten clonotypes cover 2.5% to 3% of the sample. Material for sequencing was PBMCs. The receptors were gathered from a woman in her twenties or thirties in good health and a related stem cell transplant donor.

This clone was counted a single time. The CDR3: CAISGLMGRRGNSGANVLTF. The CDR3 bases are TGTGCCATCAGCGGCCTAATGGGACGCCGGGGGAACTCTGGGGCCAACGTCCTGACTTTC. The rearrangement uses TRBV10-3 and TRBJ2-6, with a tentative D call TRBD2 (6 bases). The V gene's germline CDR1 is ENHRY and CDR2 SYGVKD. The V and J ends lost 6 bases and 0 bases respectively, with 24 bases between them. CDR3 length equals 20 residues.

The chain joins TRBV28 to TRBJ1-2, with 7 nucleotides matching TRBD1. The CDR3 loop spans 14 amino acids. J gave up 7 bases and V 6 bases, and 11 bases lay outside the gene matches. Germline assignment: CDR1 MDHEN and CDR2 SYDVKM. Written as DNA, the CDR3 is TGTGCCAGCAGGTCCTTTGACAGGGAAGGTGGCTACACCTTC. Protein: CASRSFDREGGYTF.

The chain joins TRBV6-1 to TRBJ2-3, with 8 positions matching TRBD1. The germline V gene encodes CDR1 MNHNS and CDR2 SASEGT. The CDR3 has 12 residues. Trimming cost V 8 bases and J 5 bases; bases outside gene matches: 3. The CDR3 DNA sequence: TGTGCCAGCTTACAGGGGGGAGATACGCAGTATTTT. Translating gives CASLQGGDTQYF.

This chain joins TRBV4-2 and TRBJ1-3; perhaps TRBD1 as D (5 bases). The germline V and J ends were trimmed by 11 bases and 3 bases, with 14 bases remaining between them. Germline V lookup: CDR1 LGHNA, CDR2 YNFKEQ. CDR3 size: 13 residues. The CDR3 protein is CAAGGIFGNTIYF. The CDR3 nucleotides read TGTGCCGCGGGGGGGATCTTTGGAAACACCATATATTTT.

CDR3 sequence: CASSALELRADTQYF. DNA of the CDR3: TGTGCCAGCAGCGCTCTGGAGCTCCGGGCAGATACGCAGTATTTT. The gene calls are TRBV13 and TRBJ2-3; D is unresolved. Germline V gene lookup returns CDR1 PRHDT and CDR2 FYEKMQ (reference sequence). The V end lost 5 bases, the J end lost 4 bases, and 16 bases lay between the germline ends. The CDR3 covers 15 residues. Supplemented by reference TRBV13 and TRBJ2-3, the full variable domain reads AAGVIQSPRHLIKEKRETATLKCYPIPRHDTVYWYQQGPGQDPQFLISFYEKMQSDKGSIPDRFSAQQFSDYHSELNMSSLELGDSALYFCASSALELRADTQYFGPGTRLTVL.

The J gene is TRBJ1-5, the V gene TRBV6-1; 11 positions match TRBD1. V trimming: 5 bases; J trimming: 5 bases; junction bases outside the gene matches: 5. The CDR3 sequence is 15 residues long. Looked up from germline, CDR1 is MNHNS and CDR2 is SASEGT. CDR3 nucleotides: TGTGCCAGCAGTACCCGGGACAGGGGGTATCAGCCCCAGCATTTT. Protein product: CASSTRDRGYQPQHF.

J is TRBJ2-5 and V is TRBV7-6; 9 bases line up with TRBD2. V gave up 4 bases and J gave up 4 bases; unmatched junction bases: 7. This CDR3 has 15 amino acids. Germline lookup yields CDR1 SGHVS and CDR2 FNYEAQ. This CDR3 is CASSSAGTSSETQYF. The CDR3 DNA reads TGTGCCAGCAGCTCCGCCGGGACTAGCTCAGAGACCCAGTACTTC. Full variable domain (remainder filled in from reference TRBV7-6 and TRBJ2-5): GAGVSQSPRYKVTKRGQDVALRCDPISGHVSLYWYRQALGQGPEFLTYFNYEAQQDKSGLPNDRFSAERPEGSISTLTIQRTEQRDSAMYRCASSSAGTSSETQYFGPGTRLLVL.

V gene TRBV18 combines with J gene TRBJ2-2; D unresolved. Germline V gene lookup returns CDR1 KGHSH and CDR2 LQKENI. CDR3 length: 14 amino acids. Trimming left V 0 bases short and J 6 bases short, with 8 bases between. CDR3 coding DNA: TGTGCCAGCTCACCACCGACAATTCCCGGGGAGCTGTTTTTT. Translated, it gives CASSPPTIPGELFF. The whole variable domain, remainder taken from reference TRBV18 and TRBJ2-2, is NAGVMQNPRHLVRRRGQEARLRCSPMKGHSHVYWYRQLPEEGLKFMVYLQKENIIDESGMPKERFSAEFPKEGPSILRIQQVVRGDSAAYFCASSPPTIPGELFFGEGSRLTVL.

The V call is TRBV23-1, the J call TRBJ2-1, with 14 bases lining up with TRBD2. TRBV23-1 is flagged as an ORF with uncertain function. The trim removed 4 bases at V and 7 bases at J, leaving 6 bases unmatched. The CDR3 length is 16 residues. The CDR3 DNA follows: TGCGCCAGCAGTCCCAGGACTAGCGGGGGGCTAAATGAGCAGTTCTTC. Protein sequence: CASSPRTSGGLNEQFF.

V is TRBV27 and J is TRBJ2-7; 8 bases line up with TRBD1. This CDR3 spans 16 amino acids. J lost 7 bases, V lost 11 bases, and 22 bases had no gene match. In germline, CDR1 is MNHEY, CDR2 SMNVEV (reference sequence). The CDR3 bases are TGTGCCGGCACCCCCAGGGGGACAGGAGCTTTTAGGGAGCAGTACTTC. Its translation: CAGTPRGTGAFREQYF.

V usage is TRBV19 and J usage is TRBJ2-6, with 8 nucleotides matching TRBD1. Looked up from germline, CDR1 is LNHDA and CDR2 is SQIVND (reference sequence). Trimming took 8 bases from V and 0 from J; bases not matched to a gene: 6. The CDR3 has 16 residues. For the CDR3, the DNA is TGTGCCAGTGGGGGACAGGCGAGCTCTGGGGCCAACGTCCTGACTTTC. This gives the protein CASGGQASSGANVLTF.

In DNA form, the CDR3 reads TGTGCCAGCAGCCTCGGACAGGGGGATAATTCACCCCTCCACTTT. Protein: CASSLGQGDNSPLHF. V usage is TRBV11-3 and J usage is TRBJ1-6; 10 nucleotides match TRBD1. Germline lookup yields CDR1 SGHNT and CDR2 YENEEA. The CDR3 extends over 15 amino acids. V lost 5 bases to trimming and J lost 5 bases; unmatched junction nucleotides: 3. Full variable domain (missing parts from reference TRBV11-3 and TRBJ1-6): EAGVVQSPRYKIIEKKQPVAFWCNPISGHNTLYWYLQNLGQGPELLIRYENEEAVDDSQLPKDRFSAERLKGVDSTLKIQPAELGDSAVYLCASSLGQGDNSPLHFGNGTRLTVT.

This clone was seen just once. V gene TRBV6-5 combines with J gene TRBJ1-5; possible D gene TRBD1, 6 bases. The CDR3 is 14 amino acids. V was pared by 6 bases and J by 0 bases, with 9 bases between. Germline V lookup: CDR1 MNHEY, CDR2 SVGAGI. CDR3 amino acids: CASRGAYSNQPQHF. The CDR3 nucleotides are TGTGCCAGCAGGGGGGCGTATAGCAATCAGCCCCAGCATTTT.

This chain connects TRBV6-5 to TRBJ2-3; D perhaps matches TRBD1 (5 bases). Per germline, CDR1 MNHEY and CDR2 SVGAGI. CDR3 length equals 13 residues. Trimming took off 6 bases at V and 2 bases at J, with 9 bases between the two ends. The CDR3 DNA reads as TGTGCCAGCAGCCAGGGTAACACAGATACGCAGTATTTT. Its translation is CASSQGNTDTQYF.

This chain connects TRBV7-8 to TRBJ1-2, with D maybe TRBD1 (6 bases). Trimming cost V 5 bases and J 0 bases, with 10 bases left between them. Germline lookup yields CDR1 SGHVS and CDR2 FQNEAQ. The CDR3 contains 14 residues. The CDR3 sequence: CASSKGQSNYGYTF. DNA for the CDR3: TGTGCCAGCAGCAAGGGACAATCTAACTATGGCTACACCTTC.

This sequence joins TRBV28 and TRBJ2-2; 8 nucleotides align to TRBD2. Germline assignment: CDR1 MDHEN and CDR2 SYDVKM. The CDR3 consists of 16 residues. The V and J ends lost 6 bases and 6 bases, in that order; junction bases with no gene match: 12. The CDR3 loop reads CASRSGTRGTSGELFF. The CDR3, as DNA: TGTGCCAGCAGATCCGGGACTAGGGGGACCTCCGGGGAGCTGTTTTTT. Full variable domain (missing parts from reference TRBV28 and TRBJ2-2): DVKVTQSSRYLVKRTGEKVFLECVQDMDHENMFWYRQDPGLGLRLIYFSYDVKMKEKGDIPEGYSVSREKKERFSLILESASTNQTSMYLCASRSGTRGTSGELFFGEGSRLTVL.

The V and J genes are TRBV7-9 and TRBJ2-4; possible D gene TRBD1, 6 bases. CDR3 length: 14 residues. V was clipped by 5 bases and J by 8 bases, with 16 bases between them. Germline loops: CDR1 SEHNR, CDR2 FQNEAQ (reference sequence). CDR3 sequence: CASSPRGRGHIQYF. The CDR3 DNA reads as TGTGCCAGCAGCCCTAGGGGCAGGGGACACATTCAGTACTTC.

A few counts support this clone. The chain is built from TRBV5-1 and TRBJ2-3; the match to TRBD1 covers 7 bases. This CDR3 contains 15 residues. Germline CDR1 reads SGHRS; CDR2 reads YFSETQ. Germline trimming cut 4 bases from V and 4 bases from J; bases unmatched to any gene: 9. The CDR3 here is CASSMGDRKPDTQYF. The CDR3 DNA reads as TGCGCCAGCAGCATGGGGGACAGAAAGCCAGATACGCAGTATTTT.

CDR3 residues: CASSYGGGGNIQYF. CDR3 coding DNA: TGTGCCAGCAGTTACGGCGGGGGAGGGAACATTCAGTACTTC. The chain combines TRBV6-5 with TRBJ2-4, with 7 bases aligning to TRBD2. The trim removed 2 bases at V and 7 bases at J, leaving 5 bases unmatched. The CDR3 has 14 amino acids. Germline-derived CDR1 and CDR2 are MNHEY and SVGAGI.

The chain has TRBV4-1 and TRBJ2-2; D uncertain. Germline V gene sequence: CDR1 MGHRA, CDR2 YSYEKL. The CDR3 is made up of 13 amino acids. The V gene lost 3 bases and the J gene lost 4 bases, with 6 bases spanning the gap. The CDR3, as DNA: TGCGCCAGCAGCCAGACGGGCACCGGGGAGCTGTTTTTT. Encoded protein: CASSQTGTGELFF.

This clone was recorded once. J is TRBJ1-2 and V is TRBV5-5; D might be TRBD1 (5 bases). Trimming took 1 base from V and 4 from J, leaving 8 bases between them. Germline CDR1 reads SGHKS; CDR2 reads YYEKEE (reference sequence). The CDR3 is 13 amino acids. The CDR3 here is CASSLNGGYGYTF. The CDR3 nucleotides read TGTGCCAGCAGCTTGAACGGGGGCTATGGCTACACCTTC.

This sequence joins TRBV29-1 and TRBJ1-1; perhaps TRBD1 as D (5 bases). V dropped 4 bases and J dropped 2 bases, with 11 bases sitting between them. Germline-derived CDR1 and CDR2 are SQVTM and ANQGSEA. The CDR3 sequence is 13 residues long. In nucleotides, the CDR3 is TGCAGCGTTGCGCGGGACCTCAACACTGAAGCTTTCTTT. Translation: CSVARDLNTEAFF.

The chain carries TRBV19 and TRBJ2-7; 8 bases are shared with TRBD1. With 3 bases clipped from V and 2 bases from J, the junction kept 12 bases outside the gene matches. The germline V gene encodes CDR1 LNHDA and CDR2 SQIVND (reference sequence). CDR3 length equals 17 residues. The CDR3 DNA is TGTGCCAGTAGTATTAGGGGAACCGGGACAGGAGCCTACGAGCAGTACTTC. It translates to CASSIRGTGTGAYEQYF.

The CDR3 DNA sequence: TGTGCCAGCAGTGTTTCGACAGGGGTAAACATAGGGAAAAGTTCACCCCTCCACTTT. It specifies CASSVSTGVNIGKSSPLHF. V usage is TRBV6-1 and J usage is TRBJ1-6, with 8 bases aligning to TRBD1. The germline V gene encodes CDR1 MNHNS and CDR2 SASEGT. The CDR3 loop spans 19 amino acids. The V gene end was trimmed by 4 bases and the J gene end by 9 bases; junction bases not matched to a gene: 20.

The chain uses TRBV5-1 and TRBJ2-7; D perhaps matches TRBD1 (5 bases). Germline loops: CDR1 SGHRS, CDR2 YFSETQ. This CDR3 has 14 amino acids. V dropped 3 bases and J dropped 2 bases, with 12 bases sitting between them. Here the CDR3 reads CASSSRGFAYEQYF. CDR3 nucleotide sequence: TGCGCCAGCAGCTCAAGGGGTTTCGCCTACGAGCAGTACTTC.

This clone was detected only once. The chain links TRBV28 to TRBJ1-2, with D possibly matching TRBD1 (6 bases). Trimming pared 10 bases from V and 8 bases from J, leaving 23 bases between. Germline V gene data show CDR1 as MDHEN and CDR2 as SYDVKM. This CDR3 region has 14 residues. This chain's CDR3 is CATQVLQGWYGYTF. The CDR3 nucleotides are TGTGCCACCCAAGTTTTACAGGGTTGGTACGGCTACACCTTC.

This chain links TRBV4-1 with TRBJ1-2; D is undetermined. V dropped 4 bases and J dropped 4 bases, with 10 bases sitting between them. CDR1 and CDR2 (germline): MGHRA, YSYEKL. This CDR3 is 13 amino acids long. CDR3 sequence: CASSPAGSYGYTF. In DNA, the CDR3 is TGCGCCAGCAGCCCGGCGGGAAGCTATGGCTACACCTTC.

This clone showed up just a few times. V is TRBV2 and J is TRBJ1-6; D possibly corresponds to TRBD1 (5 bases). The germline V and J ends were trimmed by 4 bases and 9 bases, with 10 bases remaining between them. Per germline, CDR1 SNHLY and CDR2 FYNNEI. This CDR3 comprises 13 residues. The CDR3 reads CASSGQGGSPLHF. CDR3 in DNA: TGTGCCAGCAGTGGCCAGGGAGGTTCACCCCTCCACTTT.